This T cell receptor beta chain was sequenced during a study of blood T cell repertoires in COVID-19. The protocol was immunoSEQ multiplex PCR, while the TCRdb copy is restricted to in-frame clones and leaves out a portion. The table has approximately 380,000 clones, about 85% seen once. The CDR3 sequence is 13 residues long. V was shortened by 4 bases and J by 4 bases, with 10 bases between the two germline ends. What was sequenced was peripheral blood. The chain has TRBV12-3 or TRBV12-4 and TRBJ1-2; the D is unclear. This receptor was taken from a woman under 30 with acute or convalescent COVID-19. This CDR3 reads CASSSLTGYGYTF. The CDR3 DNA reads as TGTGCCAGCAGTTCCCTTACTGGCTATGGCTACACCTTC.